This T cell receptor beta chain was obtained from a study of blood T cells in healthy people across ages. Regarding the study as a whole: Shifts in expanded clonotypes may have been confounded by donor CMV status, which was unknown.

A minimum of 7 million PBMCs was isolated per sample. Points on this clonotype: No antigen is known for it. The germline gene is not matched at one end of the junction; a read error may be the cause.

Then a second PCR, running roughly 7 to 11 cycles, was carried out with a sample-barcoded 5' primer and a J-beta primer mix. Every sample produced at least 3 million CDR3-containing paired-end reads. TCRdb passed the 5' RACE reads through MiXCR, listing each CDR3 protein once. The sample shows about 650,000 distinct CDR3 sequences, roughly 30% of them seen only once. This CDR3 comprises 15 residues. CDR1 is SGHTA and CDR2 is FQGNSA in the germline V gene. Sequencing was carried out using blood. V usage is TRBV7-2 and J usage is TRBJ1-2, with D tentatively TRBD1 (5 bases). This TCR was recovered from a woman of 80 years or more in good health. CDR3: CASSPGGAGNYGHTF. The CDR3 region has the DNA TGCGCCAGCAGCCCGGGGGGTGCAGGAAACTATGGCCACACCTTC. Full variable domain (missing parts from reference TRBV7-2 and TRBJ1-2): GAGVSQSPSNKVTEKGKDVELRCDPISGHTALYWYRQSLGQGLEFLIYFQGNSAPDKSGLPSDRFSAERTGGSVSTLTIQRTQQEDSAVYLCASSPGGAGNYGHTFGSGTRLTVV.